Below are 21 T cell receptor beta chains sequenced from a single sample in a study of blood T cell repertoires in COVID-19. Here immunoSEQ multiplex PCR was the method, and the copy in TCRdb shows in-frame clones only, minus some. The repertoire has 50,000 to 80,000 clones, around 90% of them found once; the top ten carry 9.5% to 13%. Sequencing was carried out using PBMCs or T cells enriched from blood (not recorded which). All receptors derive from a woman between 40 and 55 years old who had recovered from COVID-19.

Here the CDR3 reads CASSPRGLPGGHEQYF. As DNA, the CDR3 is TGTGCCAGCAGCCCGCGAGGACTTCCGGGGGGCCACGAGCAGTACTTC. This chain joins TRBV7-9 and TRBJ2-7; D is possibly TRBD2 (7 bases). Between the trimmed V and J ends, which lost 5 bases and 5 bases, there was a span of 22 bases. This CDR3 is built from 16 residues. Per germline, CDR1 SEHNR and CDR2 FQNEAQ (reference sequence).

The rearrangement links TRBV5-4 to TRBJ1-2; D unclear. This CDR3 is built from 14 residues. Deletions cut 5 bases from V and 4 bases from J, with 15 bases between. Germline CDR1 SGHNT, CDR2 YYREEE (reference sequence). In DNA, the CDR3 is TGTGCCAGCAGACCCCCGGGTGAGGGCTATGGCTACACCTTC. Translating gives CASRPPGEGYGYTF.

The DNA of the CDR3 is TGCGCCAGCAGCTTGGTGGGGCGCAAAATTGGGACTAGTAGTATCAATGAGCAGTTCTTC. Amino acids: CASSLVGRKIGTSSINEQFF. The chain combines TRBV5-1 with TRBJ2-1, with 8 bases fitting TRBD2. CDR3 size: 20 residues. J gave up 6 bases and V 0 bases, and 20 bases lay outside the gene matches. The germline V gene encodes CDR1 SGHRS and CDR2 YFSETQ.

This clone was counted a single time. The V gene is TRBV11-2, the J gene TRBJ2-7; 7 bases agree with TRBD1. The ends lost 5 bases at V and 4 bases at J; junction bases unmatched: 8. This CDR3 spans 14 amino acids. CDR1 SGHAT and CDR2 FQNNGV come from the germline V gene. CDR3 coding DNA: TGTGCCAGCAGCCGAACAGGGGCGGGTTACGAGCAGTACTTC. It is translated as CASSRTGAGYEQYF.

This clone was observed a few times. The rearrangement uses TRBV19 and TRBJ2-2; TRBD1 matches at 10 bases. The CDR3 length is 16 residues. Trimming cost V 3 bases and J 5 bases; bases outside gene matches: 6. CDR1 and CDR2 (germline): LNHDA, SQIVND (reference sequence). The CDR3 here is CASSMGTGVLTGELFF. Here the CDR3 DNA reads TGTGCCAGTAGTATGGGGACAGGGGTTTTGACCGGGGAGCTGTTTTTT.

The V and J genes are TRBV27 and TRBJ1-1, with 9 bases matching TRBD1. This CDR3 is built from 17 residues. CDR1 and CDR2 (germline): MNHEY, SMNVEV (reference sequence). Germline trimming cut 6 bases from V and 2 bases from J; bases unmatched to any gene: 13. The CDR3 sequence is CASRPWVTGGANTEAFF. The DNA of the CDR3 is TGTGCCAGCAGGCCGTGGGTAACAGGGGGCGCAAACACTGAAGCTTTCTTT.

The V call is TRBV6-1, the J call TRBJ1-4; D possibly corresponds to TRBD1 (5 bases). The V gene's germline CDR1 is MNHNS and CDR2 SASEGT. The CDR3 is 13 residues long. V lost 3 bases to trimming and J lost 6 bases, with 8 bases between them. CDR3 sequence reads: CASSDAGYEKLFF. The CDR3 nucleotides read TGTGCCAGCAGTGATGCAGGGTATGAAAAACTGTTTTTT.

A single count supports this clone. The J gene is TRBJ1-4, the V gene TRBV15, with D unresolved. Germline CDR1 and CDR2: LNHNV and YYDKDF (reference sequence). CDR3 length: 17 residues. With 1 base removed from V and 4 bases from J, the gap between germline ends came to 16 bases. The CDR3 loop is CATSRGLMGSGNEKLFF. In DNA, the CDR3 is TGTGCCACCAGCAGAGGCCTAATGGGGAGTGGTAATGAAAAACTGTTTTTT.

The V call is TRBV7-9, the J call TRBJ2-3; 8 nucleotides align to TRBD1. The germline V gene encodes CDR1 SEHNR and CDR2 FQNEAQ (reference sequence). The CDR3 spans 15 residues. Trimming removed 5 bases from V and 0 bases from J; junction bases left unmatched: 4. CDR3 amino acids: CASSGQGSSTDTQYF. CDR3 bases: TGTGCCAGCAGCGGACAGGGATCTAGCACAGATACGCAGTATTTT. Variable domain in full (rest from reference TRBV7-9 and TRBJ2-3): DTGVSQNPRHKITKRGQNVTFRCDPISEHNRLYWYRQTLGQGPEFLTYFQNEAQLEKSRLLSDRFSAERPKGSFSTLEIQRTEQGDSAMYLCASSGQGSSTDTQYFGPGTRLTVL.

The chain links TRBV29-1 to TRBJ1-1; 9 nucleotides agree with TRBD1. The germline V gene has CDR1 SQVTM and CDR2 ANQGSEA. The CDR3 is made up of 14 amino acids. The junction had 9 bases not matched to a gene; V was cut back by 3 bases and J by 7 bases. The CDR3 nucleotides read TGCAGCGTTGATGATACAGGGGGCGCAGATGAAGCTTTCTTT. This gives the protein CSVDDTGGADEAFF.

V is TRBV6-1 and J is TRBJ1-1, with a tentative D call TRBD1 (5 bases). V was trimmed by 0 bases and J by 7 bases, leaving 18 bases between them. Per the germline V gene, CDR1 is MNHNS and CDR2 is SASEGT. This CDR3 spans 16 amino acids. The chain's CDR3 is CASSEAHGGGIFEAFF. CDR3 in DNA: TGTGCCAGCAGTGAAGCGCATGGGGGGGGGATCTTTGAAGCTTTCTTT.

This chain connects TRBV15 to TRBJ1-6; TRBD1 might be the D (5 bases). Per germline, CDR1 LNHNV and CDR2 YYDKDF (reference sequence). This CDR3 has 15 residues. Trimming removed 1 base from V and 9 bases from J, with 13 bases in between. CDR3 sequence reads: CATSRGGVIGSPLHF. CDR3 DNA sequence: TGTGCCACCAGCAGAGGGGGGGTTATTGGTTCACCCCTCCACTTT.

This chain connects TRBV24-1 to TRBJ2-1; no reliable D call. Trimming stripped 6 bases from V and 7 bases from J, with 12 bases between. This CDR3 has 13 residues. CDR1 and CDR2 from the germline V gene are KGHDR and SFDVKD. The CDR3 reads CATSSGLINEQFF. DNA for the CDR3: TGTGCCACCAGTTCGGGTTTGATAAATGAGCAGTTCTTC.

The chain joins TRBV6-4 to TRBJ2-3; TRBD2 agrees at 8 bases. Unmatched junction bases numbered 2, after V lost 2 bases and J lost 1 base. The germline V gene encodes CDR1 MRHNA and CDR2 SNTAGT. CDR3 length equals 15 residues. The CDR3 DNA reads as TGTGCCAGCAGTGACGCGGGGGGCCGCACAGATACGCAGTATTTT. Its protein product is CASSDAGGRTDTQYF.

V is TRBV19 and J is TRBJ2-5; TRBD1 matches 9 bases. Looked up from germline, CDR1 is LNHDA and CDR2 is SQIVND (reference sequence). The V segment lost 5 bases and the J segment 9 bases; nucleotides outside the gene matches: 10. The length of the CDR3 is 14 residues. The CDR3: CASSLGTGWSAQYF. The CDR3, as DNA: TGTGCCAGTAGTCTCGGGACAGGGTGGTCGGCCCAGTACTTC.

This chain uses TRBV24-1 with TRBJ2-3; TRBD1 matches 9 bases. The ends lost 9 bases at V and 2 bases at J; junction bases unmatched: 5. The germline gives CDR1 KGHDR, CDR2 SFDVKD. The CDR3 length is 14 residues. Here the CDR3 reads CATGGQGDTDTQYF. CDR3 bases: TGTGCCACCGGGGGACAGGGCGACACAGATACGCAGTATTTT.

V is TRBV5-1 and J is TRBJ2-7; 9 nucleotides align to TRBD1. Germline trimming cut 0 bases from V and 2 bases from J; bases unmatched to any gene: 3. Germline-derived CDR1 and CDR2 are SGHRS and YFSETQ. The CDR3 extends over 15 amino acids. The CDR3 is CASSLEGTGTYEQYF. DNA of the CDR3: TGCGCCAGCAGCTTGGAGGGGACAGGGACCTACGAGCAGTACTTC.

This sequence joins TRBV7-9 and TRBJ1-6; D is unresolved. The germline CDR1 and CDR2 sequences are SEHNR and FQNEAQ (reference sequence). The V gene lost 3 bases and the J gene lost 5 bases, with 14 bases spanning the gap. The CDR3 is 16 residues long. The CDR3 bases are TGTGCCAGCAGCTTTTTTGCCCTACCCGATAATTCACCCCTCCACTTT. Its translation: CASSFFALPDNSPLHF.

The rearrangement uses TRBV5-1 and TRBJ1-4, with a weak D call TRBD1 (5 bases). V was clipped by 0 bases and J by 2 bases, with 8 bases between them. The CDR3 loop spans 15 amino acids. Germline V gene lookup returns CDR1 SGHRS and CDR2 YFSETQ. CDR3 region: CASSLEGITNEKLFF. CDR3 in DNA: TGCGCCAGCAGCTTGGAGGGGATCACTAATGAAAAACTGTTTTTT.

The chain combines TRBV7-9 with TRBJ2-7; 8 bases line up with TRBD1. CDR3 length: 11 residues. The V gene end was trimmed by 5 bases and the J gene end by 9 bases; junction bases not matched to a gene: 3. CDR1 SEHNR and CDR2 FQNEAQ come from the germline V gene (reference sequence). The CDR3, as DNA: TGTGCCAGCAGCCTAGGACAGGGGCAGTACTTC. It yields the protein CASSLGQGQYF.

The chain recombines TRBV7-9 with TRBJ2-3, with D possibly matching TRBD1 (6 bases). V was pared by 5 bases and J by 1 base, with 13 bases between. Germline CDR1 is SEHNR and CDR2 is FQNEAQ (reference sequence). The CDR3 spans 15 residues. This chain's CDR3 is CASSPLGGGTDTQYF. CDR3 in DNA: TGTGCCAGCAGCCCCCTAGGGGGAGGCACAGATACGCAGTATTTT.